These T cell receptor beta chains were read from a single sample in a study of early T cells in non-severe SARS-CoV-2 infection. From the 5' RACE reads, TCRdb called clonotypes with MiXCR, one entry per CDR3 protein. The data show some 81,000 distinct CDR3 sequences, approximately 15% seen once. Specimen: whole blood. The receptors come from an adult who was a healthcare worker with PCR-confirmed SARS-CoV-2 infection or an uninfected control (not recorded which). Both conserved end residues are part of each CDR3. A D gene is named only where the DNA matches it firmly. Size values are once, few and many counts, or a class for expanded clones, and some rows have none.

j_call | clone_size | v_call | d_call | cdr3_nt | cdr3_aa
TRBJ1-1 | few | TRBV5-6 | NA | TGTGCCAGCAGCTTTAGGCGGACAGCGAACACTGAAGCTTTCTTT | CASSFRRTANTEAFF
TRBJ2-7 | few | TRBV30 | NA | TGTGCCTGGAGTCCTCTACAGGGCTACGAGCAGTACTTC | CAWSPLQGYEQYF
TRBJ2-1 | NA | TRBV14 | TRBD1 | TGTGCCAGCAGCGCTCGACAGGGGCTCCGAGGGTCTGAGCAGTTCTTC | CASSARQGLRGSEQFF
TRBJ2-3 | NA | TRBV7-6 | NA | TGTGCCAGCAGCTGGGGGACCGGCACAGATACGCAGTATTTT | CASSWGTGTDTQYF
TRBJ2-5 | many | TRBV2 | NA | TGTGCCAGCACCCGGGACTCGGAAGAGACCCAGTACTTC | CASTRDSEETQYF
TRBJ2-7 | few | TRBV7-7 | NA | TGTGCTAGCAGCCCCCGAGGCCTAGCGTTCTACGAGCAGTACTTC | CASSPRGLAFYEQYF
TRBJ2-1 | few | TRBV10-1 | TRBD2 | TGCGCCAGCAGTGCAGGGACTAGTTGGTTCTTC | CASSAGTSWFF
TRBJ2-1 | NA | TRBV20-1 | NA | TGCAGTGCTAGAGATCTCAAAATATCGATCAATGAGCAGTTCTTC | CSARDLKISINEQFF
TRBJ1-2 | NA | TRBV6-1 | TRBD1 | TGTGCCAGCAGTATAGACAGGGGTAACTATGGCTACACCTTC | CASSIDRGNYGYTF
TRBJ2-7 | NA | TRBV20-1 | NA | TGCAGTGCTAGACTTCGTGCTACTCCCTCCTACGAGCAGTACTTC | CSARLRATPSYEQYF
TRBJ1-1 | NA | TRBV2 | TRBD1 | TGTGCCAGCAGTGAAGCCGTGGACAGGGCAGATGAAGCTTTCTTT | CASSEAVDRADEAFF
TRBJ1-6 | NA | TRBV28 | NA | TGTGCCAGCAGTTCCCCACCGGACGCCTGGCCTGGGCTACCCCTCCACTTT | CASSSPPDAWPGLPLHF
TRBJ1-3 | few | TRBV25-1 | TRBD1 | TGTGCCAGCAGGCCAGGGGGCTATGGAAACACCATATATTTT | CASRPGGYGNTIYF
TRBJ2-7 | few | TRBV7-9 | NA | TGTGCCAGCAGCTTATCTAAGGGTTCGGTCGGCGAGCAGTACTTC | CASSLSKGSVGEQYF
TRBJ2-7 | NA | TRBV9 | NA | TGTGCCAGCAGCGTATCAGTAGGCCCCTACGAGCAGTACTTC | CASSVSVGPYEQYF
TRBJ2-3 | few | TRBV6-6 | NA | TGTGCCAGCAGTTTGGCCAGACCACAGTCCACAGATACGCAGTATTTT | CASSLARPQSTDTQYF
TRBJ2-5 | few | TRBV7-6 | TRBD2 | TGTGCCAGCAGCTTAGCACTAGCGGTTCAAGAGACCCAGTACTTC | CASSLALAVQETQYF
TRBJ2-7 | few | TRBV11-2 | TRBD1 | TGTGCCAGCAGCTCCCCACAGGGGGCGGCCTACGAGCAGTACTTC | CASSSPQGAAYEQYF
TRBJ2-1 | few | TRBV5-1 | NA | TGCGCCAGCAGCACCTTGGGCAACGAGCAGTTCTTC | CASSTLGNEQFF
TRBJ2-4 | NA | TRBV11-2 | TRBD1 | TGTGCCAGCAGCTTATCTAGGACAGGGGACATTCAGTACTTC | CASSLSRTGDIQYF
TRBJ1-4 | NA | TRBV24-1 | NA | TGTGCCACCAGTGCAACAACAGGCAATAATGAAAAACTGTTTTTT | CATSATTGNNEKLFF
TRBJ2-1 | NA | TRBV14 | TRBD2 | TGTGCCAGCAGCCCCACCCCGGGGACTAGCGGGAGGGATGAGCAGTTCTTC | CASSPTPGTSGRDEQFF
TRBJ2-3 | NA | TRBV24-1 | TRBD1 | TGTGCCACCAGTGAGCCGGACAGGTTGGGGCCAGATACGCAGTATTTT | CATSEPDRLGPDTQYF
TRBJ1-2 | NA | TRBV30 | NA | TGTGCCTGGATTGGAGGGACGGATGGCTACACCTTC | CAWIGGTDGYTF
TRBJ2-1 | NA | TRBV14 | NA | TGTGCCAGCAGCCGGCGGGCTGAGCAGTTCTTC | CASSRRAEQFF
TRBJ2-7 | few | TRBV5-1 | TRBD2 | TGCGCCAGCAGCTTGGCTAGCGGGATCTTATCGTACGAGCAGTACTTC | CASSLASGILSYEQYF
TRBJ1-4 | NA | TRBV7-6 | NA | TGTGCCGGCAGCTTCGCTAATGAAAAACTGTTTTTT | CAGSFANEKLFF
TRBJ1-2 | NA | TRBV29-1 | NA | TGCAGCGTTGGTGGCAGAGCTAACTATGGCTACACCTTC | CSVGGRANYGYTF
TRBJ2-1 | NA | TRBV28 | NA | TGTGCCAGCAGTCTAAATGGACCCGCACAGTCCAATGAGCAGTTCTTC | CASSLNGPAQSNEQFF
TRBJ2-3 | medium-sized | TRBV7-6 | TRBD2 | TGTGCCAGCAGCTTAGTCCCTAGCGGGGGGGCTACGGATACGCAGTATTTT | CASSLVPSGGATDTQYF
TRBJ2-4 | NA | TRBV21-1 | NA | TGTGCCAGCAGCAAAGTGACTACTCTAGCCAAAAACATTCAGTACTTC | CASSKVTTLAKNIQYF
TRBJ1-1 | NA | TRBV6-6 | TRBD1 | TGTGCCAGCAGTTTTTGGTTGACAGGGATCGCTGAAGCTTTCTTT | CASSFWLTGIAEAFF